Listed below are T cell receptor beta chains from one sample, sequenced in a study of cytomegalovirus exposure and HLA in healthy donors. The table came from immunoSEQ multiplex PCR; TCRdb's copy has only in-frame clones and leaves some out. The repertoire holds roughly 180,000 clones, with around nine tenths as singletons. The sample comprised PBMCs. All receptors come from a man aged 25-45 years in good health and CMV-seropositive. CDR3s include the opening cysteine and the closing phenylalanine or tryptophan. Fields, in order: V gene, clone size, D gene, J gene, CDR3 DNA, CDR3 protein. A D gene is named only where the DNA matches it firmly. For some rows the clone size is stated as once, few or many, or as a class when expanded; others skip it.

v_call: TRBV9; clone_size: -; d_call: TRBD2; j_call: TRBJ2-1; cdr3_nt: TGTGCCAGCAGCGTAGAAGGACTAGCGGGGTTTAACTCCTACAATGAGCAGTTCTTC; cdr3_aa: CASSVEGLAGFNSYNEQFF
v_call: TRBV11-3; clone_size: -; d_call: -; j_call: TRBJ2-7; cdr3_nt: TGTGCCAGCAGCTTAGTTTACGAGCAGTACTTC; cdr3_aa: CASSLVYEQYF
v_call: TRBV6-1; clone_size: -; d_call: TRBD1; j_call: TRBJ2-4; cdr3_nt: TGTGCCAGCACAGGGGGCGTGGGAAGCATTCAGTACTTC; cdr3_aa: CASTGGVGSIQYF
v_call: TRBV4-3; clone_size: -; d_call: TRBD1; j_call: TRBJ1-6; cdr3_nt: TGCGCCAGCAGCCAGGACAGGGAGCCACCCCTCCACTTT; cdr3_aa: CASSQDREPPLHF
v_call: TRBV28; clone_size: -; d_call: -; j_call: TRBJ1-5; cdr3_nt: TGTGCCAGCAGTTTATTGCGGGGGGTAGACAATCAGCCCCAGCATTTT; cdr3_aa: CASSLLRGVDNQPQHF
v_call: TRBV28; clone_size: -; d_call: TRBD1; j_call: TRBJ1-4; cdr3_nt: TGTGCCAGCAGGACAGGGCATAATGAAAAACTGTTTTTT; cdr3_aa: CASRTGHNEKLFF
v_call: TRBV9; clone_size: once; d_call: TRBD1; j_call: TRBJ1-3; cdr3_nt: TGTGCCAGCAGCGTCTACTCAGGGGGACCCTCTGGAAACACCATATATTTT; cdr3_aa: CASSVYSGGPSGNTIYF
v_call: TRBV4-3; clone_size: once; d_call: -; j_call: TRBJ2-1; cdr3_nt: TGCGCCAGCAGCCAAGATGGGGGTCCCTCCTACAATGAGCAGTTCTTC; cdr3_aa: CASSQDGGPSYNEQFF
v_call: TRBV7-2; clone_size: -; d_call: -; j_call: TRBJ2-3; cdr3_nt: TGTGCCAGCAGCTCCATCACTTCGGATACGCAGTATTTT; cdr3_aa: CASSSITSDTQYF
v_call: TRBV20-1; clone_size: -; d_call: -; j_call: TRBJ1-1; cdr3_nt: TGCAGTGCTAGAGGGGGTGGTGAAGCTTTCTTT; cdr3_aa: CSARGGGEAFF
v_call: TRBV27; clone_size: -; d_call: -; j_call: TRBJ1-1; cdr3_nt: TGTGCCAGCAGTCCCACACAGGGTTACACTGAAGCTTTCTTT; cdr3_aa: CASSPTQGYTEAFF
v_call: TRBV28; clone_size: -; d_call: -; j_call: TRBJ2-5; cdr3_nt: TGTGCCAGCAGTTTTTCCTCCGTTACTGAGACCCAGTACTTC; cdr3_aa: CASSFSSVTETQYF
v_call: TRBV27; clone_size: -; d_call: -; j_call: TRBJ2-5; cdr3_nt: TGTGCCAGCAGTTTATGGGCAGGAAAACAAGAGACCCAGTACTTC; cdr3_aa: CASSLWAGKQETQYF
v_call: TRBV4-3; clone_size: once; d_call: -; j_call: TRBJ1-4; cdr3_nt: TGCGCCAGCAGCCGTCCCTCCCAAGGCGGTGAAAAACTGTTTTTT; cdr3_aa: CASSRPSQGGEKLFF
v_call: TRBV7-2; clone_size: -; d_call: TRBD1; j_call: TRBJ2-7; cdr3_nt: TGTGCCAGCAGCCAGGACAGGGGATCCTACGAGCAGTACTTC; cdr3_aa: CASSQDRGSYEQYF
v_call: TRBV27; clone_size: -; d_call: TRBD1; j_call: TRBJ2-1; cdr3_nt: TGTGCCAGCAGCCTGAGGGGGCGCGGCAATGAGCAGTTCTTC; cdr3_aa: CASSLRGRGNEQFF
v_call: TRBV5-1; clone_size: -; d_call: TRBD1; j_call: TRBJ1-2; cdr3_nt: TGCGCCAGCAGCGACGGGACAGGTTATGGCTACACCTTC; cdr3_aa: CASSDGTGYGYTF
v_call: TRBV7-2; clone_size: -; d_call: -; j_call: TRBJ1-5; cdr3_nt: TGTGCCAGCAGCGGGTTGGTGGGTCAGCCCCAGCATTTT; cdr3_aa: CASSGLVGQPQHF
v_call: TRBV6-5; clone_size: -; d_call: TRBD1; j_call: TRBJ2-7; cdr3_nt: TGTGCCACCCTATCCGGGACAGGGATCTACGAGCAGTACTTC; cdr3_aa: CATLSGTGIYEQYF
v_call: TRBV28; clone_size: -; d_call: -; j_call: TRBJ2-7; cdr3_nt: TGTGCCAGCAGTTTGGCGGGATCCCTCCCTAAAGAGCAGTACTTC; cdr3_aa: CASSLAGSLPKEQYF
v_call: TRBV9; clone_size: -; d_call: TRBD1; j_call: TRBJ2-5; cdr3_nt: TGTGCCAGCAGCGCGCATACAGGGGGCCAAGAGACCCAGTACTTC; cdr3_aa: CASSAHTGGQETQYF
v_call: TRBV10-2; clone_size: -; d_call: -; j_call: TRBJ2-1; cdr3_nt: TGCGCCAGCAGGGCACTTTCCTACAATGAGCAGTTCTTC; cdr3_aa: CASRALSYNEQFF
v_call: TRBV19; clone_size: -; d_call: TRBD1; j_call: TRBJ2-1; cdr3_nt: TGTGCCAGTAACACCGGGACAGGGAGCAATGAGCAGTTCTTC; cdr3_aa: CASNTGTGSNEQFF
v_call: TRBV5-1; clone_size: -; d_call: TRBD1; j_call: TRBJ2-1; cdr3_nt: TGCGCCAGCAGCTTTGGACAGGGCTCCTACAATGAGCAGTTCTTC; cdr3_aa: CASSFGQGSYNEQFF
v_call: TRBV5-1; clone_size: -; d_call: TRBD2; j_call: TRBJ2-3; cdr3_nt: TGCGCCAGCAGCTTGGTCTTAACGGGGGGGCCGGAAGATACGCAGTATTTT; cdr3_aa: CASSLVLTGGPEDTQYF
v_call: TRBV5-1; clone_size: once; d_call: TRBD2; j_call: TRBJ2-7; cdr3_nt: TGCGCCAGCAGCTTGTCGGCTCAGCGGGAAGGCTCCTACGAGCAGTACTTC; cdr3_aa: CASSLSAQREGSYEQYF
v_call: TRBV6-5; clone_size: few; d_call: TRBD2; j_call: TRBJ2-7; cdr3_nt: TGTGCCAGCAAGCGCGGGCAGGGAGGGGAGCAGTACTTC; cdr3_aa: CASKRGQGGEQYF
v_call: TRBV6-5; clone_size: -; d_call: -; j_call: TRBJ1-1; cdr3_nt: TGTGCCAGCAGTTCCGGGGGCGCTGAAGCTTTCTTT; cdr3_aa: CASSSGGAEAFF
v_call: TRBV4-3; clone_size: -; d_call: -; j_call: TRBJ2-3; cdr3_nt: TGCGCCAGCAGCCAAGTTAGGGGAAGGGATACGCAGTATTTT; cdr3_aa: CASSQVRGRDTQYF
v_call: TRBV5-1; clone_size: -; d_call: -; j_call: TRBJ1-5; cdr3_nt: TGCGCCAGCAGCCCCGGACAGCGGGGGCAGCCCCAGCATTTT; cdr3_aa: CASSPGQRGQPQHF
v_call: TRBV9; clone_size: -; d_call: -; j_call: TRBJ1-2; cdr3_nt: TGTGCCAGCAGCGTAGGGGGAGCGCCGGGCTACACCTTC; cdr3_aa: CASSVGGAPGYTF
v_call: TRBV12-5; clone_size: -; d_call: -; j_call: TRBJ1-5; cdr3_nt: TGTGCTAGTGGTTTGGTATTAATGGGGACTAGCAATCAGCCCCAGCATTTT; cdr3_aa: CASGLVLMGTSNQPQHF
v_call: TRBV9; clone_size: -; d_call: TRBD2; j_call: TRBJ2-1; cdr3_nt: TGTGCCAGCAGCGTAGGCGGGAGGCCTTACAATGAGCAGTTCTTC; cdr3_aa: CASSVGGRPYNEQFF
v_call: TRBV30; clone_size: -; d_call: -; j_call: TRBJ2-5; cdr3_nt: TGTGCCTGGAGTGTACTGCTTCTGCGGGGGCTCAAAGAGACCCAGTACTTC; cdr3_aa: CAWSVLLLRGLKETQYF
v_call: TRBV28; clone_size: -; d_call: -; j_call: TRBJ1-5; cdr3_nt: TGTGCCAGCCTAGAAGTAAGCAATCAGCCCCAGCATTTT; cdr3_aa: CASLEVSNQPQHF
v_call: TRBV27; clone_size: -; d_call: TRBD2; j_call: TRBJ2-7; cdr3_nt: TGTGCCAGCTTCGGGGGGGCCACCGCAGGGTTGAGGAGCTCCTACGAGCAGTACTTC; cdr3_aa: CASFGGATAGLRSSYEQYF
v_call: TRBV28; clone_size: -; d_call: -; j_call: TRBJ1-5; cdr3_nt: TGTGCCAGCAGTTTAGTGGGTGGCAATCAGCCCCAGCATTTT; cdr3_aa: CASSLVGGNQPQHF
v_call: TRBV7-7; clone_size: -; d_call: -; j_call: TRBJ2-3; cdr3_nt: TGTGCCAGCAGCTTAGCGGAGGCAGATACGCAGTATTTT; cdr3_aa: CASSLAEADTQYF
v_call: TRBV4-3; clone_size: -; d_call: TRBD1; j_call: TRBJ2-3; cdr3_nt: TGCGCCAGCAGCCAGGGGACAGGGTCTAGCACAGATACGCAGTATTTT; cdr3_aa: CASSQGTGSSTDTQYF
v_call: TRBV10-1; clone_size: once; d_call: -; j_call: TRBJ2-2; cdr3_nt: TGCGCCAGCAGTGGGCCTGAGGCATGGACCGGGGAGCTGTTTTTT; cdr3_aa: CASSGPEAWTGELFF